This entry is about one T cell receptor beta chain. What it binds is unknown. The data derive from a study of PD-L1 blockade in urothelial cancer. Looking at the study overall: The number of prior chemotherapy regimens per patient was 0 to 3. T cells were recovered from blood samples at a median of 141,255. Regarding the study as a whole: The study found that durable-benefit patients expanded tumor-associated blood clones more at 3 weeks. A pretreatment blood TCR clonality that fell below the median predicted better progression-free and overall survival.

Assay used: immunoSEQ multiplex PCR; TCRdb lists only in-frame clones, some missing. Here the sample spans fewer than 80,000 clones, about four fifths being singletons. The time point: pretreatment peripheral blood. This sequence was found in a man aged 65 to 79 with urothelial cancer. The sequencing here drew on PBMCs, taken around atezolizumab (anti-PD-L1) treatment.

The CDR3 here is CASSLADPYNEQFF. CDR3 bases: TGTGCCAGCTCACTAGCGGACCCCTACAATGAGCAGTTCTTC. This chain connects TRBV6-5 to TRBJ2-1; 8 bases agree with TRBD2. This CDR3 has 14 residues. Germline CDR1 is MNHEY and CDR2 is SVGAGI. V shed 8 bases and J 2 bases; nucleotides not matched to a gene: 5.